This TCR beta chain was sequenced in a study of T cell repertoires in cytomegalovirus infection (dated by TCRdb to between 2017 and 2020). For context, the study as a whole: The HLA type of each donor mattered for the analysis, because public TCR beta signatures pointed to carriage of CMV infection along with the matching HLA type. The full study reports these points: In the ex vivo response, HLA-C-restricted CMV-specific TCR beta clonotypes were dominant, and in two of eight donors the single most frequent clonotype came from this HLA-C-restricted group. Cumulative frequency of public TCR beta family members discriminated carriers of CMV infection plus the relevant HLA type in this cohort and an independent approximately 350-donor cohort.

Concerning this clonotype: The target of this receptor is not known. No much larger clonotype is one base removed from it; base qualities were not supplied.

The instrument was an Illumina HiSeq 1500. TCRdb reran the public reads through fastp at Q25 and MiXCR, keeping productive beta chains. Each entry merges the rows of one CDR3 protein and shows their most common DNA and genes. The sample profile shows 350,000 to 500,000 distinct CDR3 sequences; roughly a third of them were found once. Of the sample, roughly 13% falls within the top ten clones. The sequenced sample consisted of PBMCs. This sequence originates from a human donor in good health (CMV status not recorded). Some clones in this sample may be carry-over from other donors' samples.

The CDR3 region has the sequence CASSFVGTSGTYEQYF. The sequence in DNA is TGTGCCAGCAGTTTTGTTGGGACTAGCGGCACCTACGAGCAGTACTTC. The rearranged chain carries TRBV27 and TRBJ2-7; 11 central nucleotides agree with TRBD2. V loses 3 bases at its end and J loses 2 bases; junction bases beyond the gene matches: 6. The CDR3 sequence holds 16 residues, the cysteine and phenylalanine included. Only the CDR3 DNA stays, 48 bases, in frame from base 1. The germline V gene (reference sequence) yields MNHEY for CDR1 and SMNVEV for CDR2.